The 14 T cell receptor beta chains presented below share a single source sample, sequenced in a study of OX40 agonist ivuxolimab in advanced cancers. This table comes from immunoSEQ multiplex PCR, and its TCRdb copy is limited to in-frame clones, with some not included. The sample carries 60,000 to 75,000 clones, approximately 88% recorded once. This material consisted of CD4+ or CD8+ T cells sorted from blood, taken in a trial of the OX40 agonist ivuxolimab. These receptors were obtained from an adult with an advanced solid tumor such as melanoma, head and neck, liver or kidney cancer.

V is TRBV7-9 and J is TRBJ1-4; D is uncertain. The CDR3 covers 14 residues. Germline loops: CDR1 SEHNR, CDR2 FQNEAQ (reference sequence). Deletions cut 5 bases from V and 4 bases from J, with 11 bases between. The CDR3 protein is CASSPGGGNEKLFF. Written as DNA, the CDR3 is TGTGCCAGCAGCCCCGGAGGTGGTAATGAAAAACTGTTTTTT.

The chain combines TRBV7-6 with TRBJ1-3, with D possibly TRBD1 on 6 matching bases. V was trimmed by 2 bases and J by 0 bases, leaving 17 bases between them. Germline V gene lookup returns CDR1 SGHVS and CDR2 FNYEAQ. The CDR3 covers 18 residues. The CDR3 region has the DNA TGTGCCAGCAGCTTAAGGGGGTACGGGGGACACTCTGGAAACACCATATATTTT. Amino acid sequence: CASSLRGYGGHSGNTIYF.

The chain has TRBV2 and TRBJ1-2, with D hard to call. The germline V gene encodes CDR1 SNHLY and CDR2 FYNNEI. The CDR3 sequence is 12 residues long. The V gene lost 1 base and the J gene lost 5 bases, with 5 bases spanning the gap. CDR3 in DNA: TGTGCCAGCAGTGAAGAGGCTTATGGCTACACCTTC. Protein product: CASSEEAYGYTF.

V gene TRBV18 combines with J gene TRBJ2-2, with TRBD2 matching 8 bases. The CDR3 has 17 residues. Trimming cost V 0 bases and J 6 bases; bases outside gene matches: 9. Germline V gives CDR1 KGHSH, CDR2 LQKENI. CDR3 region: CASSPPESGGPPGELFF. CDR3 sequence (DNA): TGTGCCAGCTCACCACCGGAGTCGGGGGGGCCCCCCGGGGAGCTGTTTTTT.

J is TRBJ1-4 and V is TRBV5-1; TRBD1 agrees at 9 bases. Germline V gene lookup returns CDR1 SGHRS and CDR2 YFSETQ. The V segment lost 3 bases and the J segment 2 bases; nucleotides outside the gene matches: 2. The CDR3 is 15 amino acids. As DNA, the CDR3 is TGCGCCAGCAGCTCCGGGACAGGGACTAATGAAAAACTGTTTTTT. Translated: CASSSGTGTNEKLFF. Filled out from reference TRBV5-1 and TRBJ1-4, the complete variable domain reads KAGVTQTPRYLIKTRGQQVTLSCSPISGHRSVSWYQQTPGQGLQFLFEYFSETQRNKGNFPGRFSGRQFSNSRSEMNVSTLELGDSALYLCASSSGTGTNEKLFFGSGTQLSVL.

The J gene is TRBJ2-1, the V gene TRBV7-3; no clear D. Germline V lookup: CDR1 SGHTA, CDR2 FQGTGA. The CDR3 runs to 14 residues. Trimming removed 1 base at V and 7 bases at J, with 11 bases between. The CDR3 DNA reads TGTGCCAGCAGCTTAAGGGCAGGAGAGAATGAGCAGTTCTTC. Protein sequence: CASSLRAGENEQFF.

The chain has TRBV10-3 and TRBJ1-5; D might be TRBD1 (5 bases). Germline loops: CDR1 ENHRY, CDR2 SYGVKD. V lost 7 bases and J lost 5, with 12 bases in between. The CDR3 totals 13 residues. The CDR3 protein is CAITRGGDQPQHF. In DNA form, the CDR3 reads TGTGCCATCACTCGGGGAGGGGATCAGCCCCAGCATTTT.

The CDR3 DNA reads as TGCAGCGCGCAGGACAGTAACCAGCCCCAGCATTTT. Translated, it gives CSAQDSNQPQHF. The genes are TRBV29-1 and TRBJ1-5; D perhaps matches TRBD1 (6 bases). CDR1 SQVTM and CDR2 ANQGSEA come from the germline V gene. CDR3 size: 12 residues. V was clipped by 7 bases and J by 7 bases, with 14 bases between them.

CDR3 bases: TGTGCCAGCAGCGTAGATGGTCGGGCAGCTGAAGCTTTCTTT. Its translation: CASSVDGRAAEAFF. The rearrangement links TRBV9 to TRBJ1-1; D not resolved. The germline CDR1 and CDR2 sequences are SGDLS and YYNGEE. Between the trimmed V and J ends, which lost 0 bases and 6 bases, there was a span of 12 bases. CDR3 length equals 14 residues.

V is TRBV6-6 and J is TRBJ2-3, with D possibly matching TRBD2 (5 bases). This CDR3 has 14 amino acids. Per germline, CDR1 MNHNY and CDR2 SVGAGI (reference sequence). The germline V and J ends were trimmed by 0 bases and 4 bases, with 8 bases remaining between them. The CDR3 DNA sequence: TGTGCCAGCAGTTACTCTCCCGGGGCAGATACGCAGTATTTT. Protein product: CASSYSPGADTQYF.

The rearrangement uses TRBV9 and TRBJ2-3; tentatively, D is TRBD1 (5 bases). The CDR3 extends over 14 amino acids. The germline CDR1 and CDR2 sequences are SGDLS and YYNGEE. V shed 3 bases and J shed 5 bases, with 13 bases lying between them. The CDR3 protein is CASSGAGSVDTQYF. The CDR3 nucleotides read TGTGCCAGCAGCGGCGCAGGGTCAGTAGATACGCAGTATTTT.

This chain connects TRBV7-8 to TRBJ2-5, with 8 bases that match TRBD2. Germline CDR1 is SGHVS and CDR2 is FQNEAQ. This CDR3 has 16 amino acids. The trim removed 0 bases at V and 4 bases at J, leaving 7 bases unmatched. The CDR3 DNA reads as TGTGCCAGCAGCTTAGCGGATGGGGCGGGAGGAGAGACCCAGTACTTC. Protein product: CASSLADGAGGETQYF.

As DNA, the CDR3 is TGCAGCGTCCCGGGAGTCTCGCCAGATACGCAGTATTTT. This codes for CSVPGVSPDTQYF. J is TRBJ2-3 and V is TRBV29-1; D possibly corresponds to TRBD2 (6 bases). V shed 6 bases and J shed 4 bases, with 14 bases lying between them. The CDR3 sequence is 13 residues long. Germline assignment: CDR1 SQVTM and CDR2 ANQGSEA.

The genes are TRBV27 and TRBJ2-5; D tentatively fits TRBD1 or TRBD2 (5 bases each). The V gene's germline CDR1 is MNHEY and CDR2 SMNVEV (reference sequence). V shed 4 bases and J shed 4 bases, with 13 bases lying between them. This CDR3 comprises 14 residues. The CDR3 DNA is TGTGCCAGCAGTTACGGGACCCGGAGAGAGACCCAGTACTTC. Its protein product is CASSYGTRRETQYF.